What follows are 32 T cell receptor beta chains derived from one specimen sequenced in a study of identical twins (dated by TCRdb to 2016 to 2017). The library came from 5' RACE. The sequencer listed for this sample is Illumina HiSeq 2000. TCRdb trimmed the raw reads at Q25, called clones with MiXCR and kept productive beta chains. Entries that share a CDR3 protein sequence are merged under the most common genes and DNA. This sample has some 590,000 distinct CDR3 sequences in its table, and nearly 10% of those were observed once. The biggest ten clones account for 2.5% to 3.5% of the sample. These records were also assigned to another study, of yellow fever vaccine responses in identical twins.

Sequenced material: PBMCs. Receptor source: a woman between 18 and 29 years old in good health.

This clonotype was counted a few times. The gene calls are TRBV5-1 and TRBJ1-1; a weak D match, TRBD1 (5 bases). The CDR3 is 15 amino acids. Germline V gives CDR1 SGHRS, CDR2 YFSETQ. Trimming took 5 bases from V and 3 from J, leaving 17 bases between them. The CDR3 nucleotides are TGCGCCAGCAGGGCCCTTGGGGGGGTCGACACTGAAGCTTTCTTT. Protein: CASRALGGVDTEAFF.

The chain employs TRBV20-1 and TRBJ2-5; D not resolved. V gave up 5 bases and J gave up 5 bases, with 18 bases separating them. The germline CDR1 and CDR2 sequences are DFQATT and SNEGSKA (reference sequence). The length of the CDR3 is 14 residues. CDR3 sequence reads: CSADTRARRETQYF. CDR3 DNA: TGCAGTGCTGACACCCGGGCGCGCCGGGAGACCCAGTACTTC.

About this clonotype itself: This may stem from a read error, because a much larger clone lies one nucleotide away. Likely a read error: the CDR3 ends without its conserved phenylalanine or tryptophan. This sequence joins TRBV20-1 and TRBJ2-5; maybe TRBD2 (5 bases). The V gene lost 5 bases and the J gene lost 5 bases, with 15 bases spanning the gap. This CDR3 region has 13 residues. CDR1 is DFQATT and CDR2 is SNEGSKA in the germline V gene (reference sequence). CDR3 coding DNA: TGCAGTGCTGGTCCGGGGTTCGGGGAGACCCAGTACCTC. Protein product: CSAGPGFGETQYL.

This chain joins TRBV21-1 and TRBJ1-1; the DNA was not compared with TRBD1, the D call given in the table. TRBV21-1 represents a pseudogene. The CDR3 has 17 residues. For the CDR3, the DNA is TGTGCCAGCAGCACCTCCCAACAGGGGGGGAGGAACACTGAAGCTTTCTTT. It codes for CASSTSQQGGRNTEAFF.

At least ten counts were recorded for this clonotype. The rearrangement links TRBV6-1 to TRBJ2-2; possible D gene TRBD2, 6 bases. The CDR3 runs to 16 residues. The V gene lost 7 bases and the J gene lost 6 bases, with 21 bases spanning the gap. Germline CDR1 is MNHNS and CDR2 is SASEGT. CDR3 amino acids: CASTQGWGEAAGELFF. Here the CDR3 DNA reads TGTGCCAGCACCCAGGGTTGGGGGGAAGCGGCCGGGGAGCTGTTTTTT.

In the case of this clonotype: A clone one base away is much larger, so this may be a read error. This chain uses TRBV29-1 with TRBJ1-2, with no clear D. Germline assignment: CDR1 SQVTM and CDR2 ANQGSEA. V shed 3 bases and J shed 6 bases, with 14 bases lying between them. CDR3 length equals 13 residues. DNA for the CDR3: TGCAGCGTTGAGTCCAGGTGGCCCAATGGCTACACCTTC. It translates to CSVESRWPNGYTF.

This clonotype was counted many times. The rearrangement uses TRBV6-4 and TRBJ1-1, with D possibly TRBD1 on 6 matching bases. The CDR3 has 12 amino acids. The germline V and J ends were trimmed by 0 bases and 11 bases, with 10 bases remaining between them. Germline V gene lookup returns CDR1 MRHNA and CDR2 SNTAGT. The CDR3 DNA is TGTGCCAGCAGTGACTCCACAGGGCGGGCTTTCTTT. This encodes CASSDSTGRAFF.

This rearrangement joins TRBV10-3 to TRBJ2-7; possibly TRBD2 for D (6 bases). Trimming pared 0 bases from V and 6 bases from J, leaving 12 bases between. The CDR3 spans 14 residues. Germline V gene lookup returns CDR1 ENHRY and CDR2 SYGVKD. This CDR3 is CAISESGTSVEQYF. The CDR3 DNA sequence: TGTGCCATCAGTGAGTCGGGGACTTCCGTCGAGCAGTACTTC.

This clonotype was detected only a few times. V is TRBV15 and J is TRBJ2-1; D possibly corresponds to TRBD1 (6 bases). CDR1 and CDR2 (germline): LNHNV, YYDKDF (reference sequence). Trimming took off 5 bases at V and 6 bases at J, with 14 bases between the two ends. The length of the CDR3 is 14 residues. CDR3 coding DNA: TGTGCCACCAGCCCCTCAGGGGCACCCAATGAGCAGTTCTTC. Its protein product is CATSPSGAPNEQFF.

This clonotype was seen a few times. V is TRBV5-1 and J is TRBJ2-7, with D tentatively TRBD2 (6 bases). The CDR3 is made up of 13 amino acids. V was trimmed by 3 bases and J by 2 bases, leaving 9 bases between them. Per the germline V gene, CDR1 is SGHRS and CDR2 is YFSETQ. CDR3 nucleotide sequence: TGCGCCAGCAGCTCGGGACTGACCTACGAGCAGTACTTC. Translating gives CASSSGLTYEQYF.

This clonotype was counted at least ten times. This chain's CDR3 is CASSWRGPVSPSYEQYF. The CDR3 DNA reads as TGTGCCAGCAGCTGGAGGGGTCCAGTCTCCCCCTCCTACGAGCAGTACTTC. The rearrangement links TRBV11-2 to TRBJ2-7; TRBD2 is a possible D gene (6 bases). The V gene lost 4 bases and the J gene lost 0 bases, with 19 bases spanning the gap. Germline V gives CDR1 SGHAT, CDR2 FQNNGV. The CDR3 is 17 amino acids.

This clonotype has only a few counts. The chain has TRBV7-3 and TRBJ2-1; the match to TRBD1 covers 9 bases. The germline V gene encodes CDR1 SGHTA and CDR2 FQGTGA. The CDR3 is 15 amino acids. V lost 1 base and J lost 7; bases outside the gene matches: 5. DNA for the CDR3: TGTGCCAGCAGCTTAATGGGACAGGGTATAAATGAGCAGTTCTTC. It is translated as CASSLMGQGINEQFF.

This clonotype was counted only a few times. The chain carries TRBV6-1 and TRBJ2-7, with D possibly matching TRBD2 (5 bases). Germline CDR1 and CDR2: MNHNS and SASEGT. Trimming removed 4 bases at V and 0 bases at J, with 16 bases between. The CDR3 covers 16 residues. The chain's CDR3 is CASSALGWAASYEQYF. CDR3 coding DNA: TGTGCCAGCAGTGCACTAGGCTGGGCAGCCTCCTACGAGCAGTACTTC.

This clonotype was seen ten or more times. The chain couples TRBV7-2 to TRBJ2-7, with D unclear. Per germline, CDR1 SGHTA and CDR2 FQGNSA. The length of the CDR3 is 11 residues. Trimming left V 1 base short and J 5 bases short, with 3 bases between. As DNA, the CDR3 is TGTGCCAGCAGCTTAGACCACGAGCAGTACTTC. It is translated as CASSLDHEQYF.

This clonotype was seen ten or more times. The chain couples TRBV30 to TRBJ2-3; 8 nucleotides match TRBD2. CDR3 length equals 15 residues. Germline-derived CDR1 and CDR2 are GTSNPN and SVGIG (reference sequence). The ends lost 0 bases at V and 2 bases at J; junction bases unmatched: 4. CDR3 region: CAWSVGSGITDTQYF. The DNA for the CDR3 is TGTGCCTGGAGTGTAGGTAGCGGGATCACAGATACGCAGTATTTT.

This clonotype was seen a few times. The genes are TRBV2 and TRBJ1-5; D is unresolved. Trimming stripped 4 bases from V and 11 bases from J, with 12 bases between. This CDR3 has 12 residues. The germline V gene has CDR1 SNHLY and CDR2 FYNNEI. The CDR3, as DNA: TGTGCCAGCAGTGTAGGCCAATCGGCCCAGCATTTT. This translates into CASSVGQSAQHF.

The chain employs TRBV30 and TRBJ2-5; 13 positions match TRBD2. The CDR3 consists of 16 residues. Germline V CDR1 and CDR2: GTSNPN, SVGIG (reference sequence). Trimming cost V 3 bases and J 4 bases; bases outside gene matches: 8. CDR3 nucleotide sequence: TGTGCCTGGAGATCGGGACTAGCGGGGATCGGAGAGACCCAGTACTTC. This gives the protein CAWRSGLAGIGETQYF.

The gene calls are TRBV10-3 and TRBJ2-7; D is unclear. The CDR3 consists of 14 residues. Germline lookup yields CDR1 ENHRY and CDR2 SYGVKD. V lost 3 bases, J lost 0 bases, and 9 bases lay in between. CDR3: CAISDLRSSYEQYF. The DNA of the CDR3 is TGTGCCATCAGTGATCTGAGGAGCTCCTACGAGCAGTACTTC.

The chain has TRBV6-1 and TRBJ1-1; D is unresolved. Germline V gene data show CDR1 as MNHNS and CDR2 as SASEGT. This CDR3 has 14 amino acids. V shed 5 bases and J shed 5 bases, with 15 bases lying between them. The CDR3 region is CASSQLHRTTEAFF. In nucleotides, the CDR3 is TGTGCCAGCAGTCAACTTCACAGAACAACTGAAGCTTTCTTT.

This clonotype was recorded many times. CDR3 sequence (DNA): TGTGCCAGCAGCCCCACAGGGATCACTGAAGCTTTCTTT. Amino acid sequence: CASSPTGITEAFF. The chain joins TRBV7-2 to TRBJ1-1; possibly TRBD1 for D (6 bases). CDR3 length equals 13 residues. V lost 5 bases to trimming and J lost 4 bases, with 11 bases between them. Germline CDR1 and CDR2: SGHTA and FQGNSA.

The CDR3: CSASGTDINTGELFF. CDR3 coding DNA: TGCAGTGCCTCTGGGACAGATATTAACACCGGGGAGCTGTTTTTT. The chain uses TRBV20-1 and TRBJ2-2, with 7 bases that match TRBD1. Germline values: CDR1 DFQATT, CDR2 SNEGSKA (reference sequence). Trimming at V came to 6 bases and at J to 2 bases, leaving 9 bases not matched to a gene. The CDR3 is 15 residues long.

V is TRBV7-9 and J is TRBJ2-3; 12 bases are a match to TRBD1. Germline-derived CDR1 and CDR2 are SEHNR and FQNEAQ (reference sequence). The CDR3 has 16 residues. V lost 5 bases and J lost 5; bases outside the gene matches: 8. CDR3 nucleotide sequence: TGTGCCAGCAGCGCCGGGACAGGGGGCGTAGGAGATACGCAGTATTTT. Protein product: CASSAGTGGVGDTQYF.

This clonotype was seen more than once but under ten times. V and J are TRBV4-1 and TRBJ1-3; weak D call: TRBD1 (6 bases). There are 15 residues in the CDR3. The germline V and J ends were trimmed by 5 bases and 8 bases, with 19 bases remaining between them. The germline V gene has CDR1 MGHRA and CDR2 YSYEKL. The CDR3 region is CASSVTGQVMDTIYF. The CDR3 DNA follows: TGCGCCAGCAGCGTCACAGGGCAGGTGATGGACACCATATATTTT.

Ten or more counts support this clonotype. This sequence joins TRBV4-2 and TRBJ2-1; TRBD1 matches 7 bases. Unmatched junction bases numbered 8, after V lost 0 bases and J lost 6 bases. Germline lookup yields CDR1 LGHNA and CDR2 YNFKEQ. The CDR3 spans 16 residues. The CDR3 here is CASSQEGQGVLNEQFF. For the CDR3, the DNA is TGTGCCAGCAGCCAAGAGGGGCAGGGGGTCCTCAATGAGCAGTTCTTC.

In its sample, this clonotype was seen a few times. The V and J genes are TRBV20-1 and TRBJ2-3; D is unresolved. V shed 3 bases and J shed 2 bases, with 12 bases lying between them. The length of the CDR3 is 14 residues. Germline V gene data show CDR1 as DFQATT and CDR2 as SNEGSKA (reference sequence). DNA for the CDR3: TGCAGTGCTAGTTATGTCCCAGTCACAGATACGCAGTATTTT. It specifies CSASYVPVTDTQYF.

This clonotype was recorded a few times. This CDR3 reads CSARDLFLAVSYEQYF. DNA of the CDR3: TGCAGTGCTAGAGATCTATTCCTAGCGGTTTCCTACGAGCAGTACTTC. The chain recombines TRBV20-1 with TRBJ2-7; the match to TRBD2 covers 7 bases. The V gene end was trimmed by 0 bases and the J gene end by 1 base; junction bases not matched to a gene: 9. CDR1 and CDR2 (germline): DFQATT, SNEGSKA (reference sequence). This CDR3 is built from 16 residues.

The chain couples TRBV5-1 to TRBJ2-1; D call uncertain. The V end lost 0 bases, the J end lost 4 bases, and 14 bases lay between the germline ends. The CDR3 spans 16 residues. The germline CDR1 and CDR2 sequences are SGHRS and YFSETQ. This chain's CDR3 is CASSLAGPSGYNEQFF. In DNA form, the CDR3 reads TGCGCCAGCAGCTTGGCGGGCCCGTCAGGTTACAATGAGCAGTTCTTC.

This clonotype was recorded at least ten times. The V call is TRBV27, the J call TRBJ2-1, with 8 positions matching TRBD2. Germline assignment: CDR1 MNHEY and CDR2 SMNVEV (reference sequence). The J segment lost 2 bases and the V segment lost 3 bases, leaving 3 bases of the junction unmatched. This CDR3 is built from 15 residues. CDR3: CASSFYSGTYNEQFF. CDR3 nucleotide sequence: TGTGCCAGCAGTTTCTATAGCGGGACCTACAATGAGCAGTTCTTC.

The CDR3 nucleotides are TGTGCCAGCAGAGAAACAGGGGGGGGTCAGCCCCAGCATTTT. Translation: CASRETGGGQPQHF. The chain recombines TRBV28 with TRBJ1-5; 8 positions match TRBD1. Germline loops: CDR1 MDHEN, CDR2 SYDVKM. CDR3 length: 14 residues. Trimming removed 6 bases from V and 6 bases from J; junction bases left unmatched: 7.

This clonotype was counted many times. The rearrangement links TRBV28 to TRBJ2-3; D tentatively reads TRBD1 or TRBD2 (5 bases each). Germline CDR1 MDHEN, CDR2 SYDVKM. Deletions cut 6 bases from V and 1 base from J, with 14 bases between. The CDR3 spans 15 residues. The CDR3 nucleotides are TGTGCCAGCAGCCCCTCCCGGGACGGCACAGATACGCAGTATTTT. This gives the protein CASSPSRDGTDTQYF.

This clonotype was seen a handful of times. V gene TRBV5-1 combines with J gene TRBJ1-6; possibly TRBD1 for D (5 bases). This CDR3 has 13 residues. Germline loops: CDR1 SGHRS, CDR2 YFSETQ. V lost 4 bases and J 6 bases, leaving 8 bases between the germline ends. The CDR3 coding sequence is TGCGCCAGCAGCCCCGACAGTAATTCACCCCTCCACTTT. This sequence encodes CASSPDSNSPLHF.

This clonotype has a count of ten or more. The CDR3 sequence: CATSSSGRAYNEQFF. The CDR3 nucleotides read TGTGCCACCAGCAGTAGCGGGAGGGCATACAATGAGCAGTTCTTC. The chain recombines TRBV15 with TRBJ2-1; 11 nucleotides match TRBD2. The CDR3 is 15 residues long. Germline assignment: CDR1 LNHNV and CDR2 YYDKDF (reference sequence). V shed 3 bases, J shed 4 bases, and the junction held 2 bases outside the gene matches.